This note documents a single T cell receptor beta chain sequence. This record comes from a study of T cell changes during pregnancy in multiple sclerosis. Method: immunoSEQ multiplex PCR; TCRdb's copy keeps in-frame clones and lacks some. Of 60,000 to 75,000 clones listed, 90% to 95% are singletons. Germline values: CDR1 SGHRS, CDR2 YFSETQ. V was cut by 7 bases and J by 4 bases, with 12 bases left in between. The CDR3 spans 13 residues. The TCR comes from a female donor with multiple sclerosis, enrolled in a pregnancy study. The starting material was peripheral blood, obtained after pregnancy. The chain has TRBV5-1 and TRBJ2-1; D ambiguous. The CDR3, as DNA: TGCGCCAGCGGCCCGGGTGGGTACAATGAGCAGTTCTTC. Its translation: CASGPGGYNEQFF.